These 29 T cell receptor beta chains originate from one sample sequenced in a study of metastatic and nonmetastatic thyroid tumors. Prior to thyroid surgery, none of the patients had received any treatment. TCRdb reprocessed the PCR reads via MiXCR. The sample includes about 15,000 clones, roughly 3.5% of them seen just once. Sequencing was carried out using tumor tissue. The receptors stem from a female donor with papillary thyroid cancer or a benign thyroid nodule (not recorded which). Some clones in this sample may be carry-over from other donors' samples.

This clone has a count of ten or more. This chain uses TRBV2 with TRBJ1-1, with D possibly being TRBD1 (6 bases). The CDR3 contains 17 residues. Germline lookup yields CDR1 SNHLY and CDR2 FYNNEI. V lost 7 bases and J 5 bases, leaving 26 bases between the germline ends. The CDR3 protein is CASTLRGNILTGTEAFF. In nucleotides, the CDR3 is TGTGCCAGCACCCTAAGGGGGAACATCCTCACGGGGACTGAAGCTTTCTTT.

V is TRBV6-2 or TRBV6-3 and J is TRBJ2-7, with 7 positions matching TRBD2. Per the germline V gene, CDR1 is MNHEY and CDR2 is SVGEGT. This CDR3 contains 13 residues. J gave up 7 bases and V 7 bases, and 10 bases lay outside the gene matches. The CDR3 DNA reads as TGTGCCAGCATCCATTCAGCGGGGAGAGAGCAGTACTTC. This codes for CASIHSAGREQYF.

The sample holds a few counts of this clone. CDR3 residues: CASSLGTAHGYTF. CDR3 in DNA: TGTGCCAGCAGTTTGGGGACAGCCCATGGCTACACCTTC. The chain joins TRBV12-3 or TRBV12-4 to TRBJ1-2; 7 nucleotides align to TRBD1. The CDR3 extends over 13 amino acids. The trim removed 3 bases at V and 6 bases at J, leaving 4 bases unmatched.

The chain's CDR3 is CASSFRSRLAGYEQYF. Written as DNA, the CDR3 is TGTGCCAGCAGTTTTCGCTCCCGGCTAGCGGGATACGAGCAGTACTTC. The chain links TRBV27 to TRBJ2-7; TRBD2 matches 9 bases. V gave up 3 bases and J gave up 4 bases; unmatched junction bases: 10. CDR3 length: 16 amino acids. CDR1 and CDR2 (germline): MNHEY, SMNVEV (reference sequence).

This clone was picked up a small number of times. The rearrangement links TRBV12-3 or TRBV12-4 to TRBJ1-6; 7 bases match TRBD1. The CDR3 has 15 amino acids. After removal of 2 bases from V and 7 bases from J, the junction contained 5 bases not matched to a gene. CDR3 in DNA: TGTGCCAGCAGTTTAAACAGGGGAGGCAATTCACCCCTCCACTTT. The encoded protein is CASSLNRGGNSPLHF.

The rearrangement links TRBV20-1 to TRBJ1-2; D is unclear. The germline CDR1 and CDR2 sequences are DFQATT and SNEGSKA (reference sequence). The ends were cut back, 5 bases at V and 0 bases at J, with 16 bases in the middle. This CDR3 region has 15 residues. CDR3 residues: CSAPNRGEANYGYTF. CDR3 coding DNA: TGCAGTGCTCCGAACCGAGGAGAGGCTAACTATGGCTACACCTTC.

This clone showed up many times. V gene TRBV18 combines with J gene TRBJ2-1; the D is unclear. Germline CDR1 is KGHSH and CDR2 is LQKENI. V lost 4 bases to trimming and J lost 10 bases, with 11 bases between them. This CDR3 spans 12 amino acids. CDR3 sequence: CASSRTDGEQFF. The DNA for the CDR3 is TGTGCCAGCTCACGAACGGACGGGGAGCAGTTCTTC.

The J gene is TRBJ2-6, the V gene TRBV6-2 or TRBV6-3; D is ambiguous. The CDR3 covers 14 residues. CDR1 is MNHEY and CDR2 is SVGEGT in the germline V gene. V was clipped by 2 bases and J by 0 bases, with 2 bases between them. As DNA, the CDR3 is TGTGCCAGCAGTTACAACTCTGGGGCCAACGTCCTGACTTTC. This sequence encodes CASSYNSGANVLTF.

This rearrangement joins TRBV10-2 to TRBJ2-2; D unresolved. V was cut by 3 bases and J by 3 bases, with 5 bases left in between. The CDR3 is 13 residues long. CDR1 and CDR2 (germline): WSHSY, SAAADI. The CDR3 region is CASSDSDTGELFF. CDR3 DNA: TGCGCCAGCAGTGACAGTGACACCGGGGAGCTGTTTTTT.

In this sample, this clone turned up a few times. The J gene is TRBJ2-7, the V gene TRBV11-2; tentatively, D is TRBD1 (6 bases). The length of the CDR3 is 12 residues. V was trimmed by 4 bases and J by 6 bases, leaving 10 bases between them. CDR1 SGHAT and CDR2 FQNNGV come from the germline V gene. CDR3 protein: CASSSSGVEQYF. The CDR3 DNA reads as TGTGCCAGCAGCTCTTCAGGGGTCGAGCAGTACTTC.

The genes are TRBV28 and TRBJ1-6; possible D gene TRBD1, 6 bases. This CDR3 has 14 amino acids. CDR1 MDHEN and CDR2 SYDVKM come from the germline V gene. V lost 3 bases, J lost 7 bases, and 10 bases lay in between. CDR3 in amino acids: CASSLGRGNSPLHF. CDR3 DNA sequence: TGTGCCAGCAGTTTGGGGAGGGGGAATTCACCCCTCCACTTT.

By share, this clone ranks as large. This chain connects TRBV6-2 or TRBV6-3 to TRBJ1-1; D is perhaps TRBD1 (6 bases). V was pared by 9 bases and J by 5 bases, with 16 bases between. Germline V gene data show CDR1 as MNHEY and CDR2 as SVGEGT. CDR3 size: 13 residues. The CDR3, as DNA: TGTGCCAGGGAAGGGGGGGGAGGGACTGAAGCTTTCTTT. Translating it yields CAREGGGGTEAFF.

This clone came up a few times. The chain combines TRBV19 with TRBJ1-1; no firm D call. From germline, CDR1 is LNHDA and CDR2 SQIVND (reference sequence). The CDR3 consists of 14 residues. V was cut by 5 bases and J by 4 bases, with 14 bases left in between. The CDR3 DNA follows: TGTGCCAGTAGTGTGGGCAGGCGGTTCACTGAAGCTTTCTTT. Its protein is CASSVGRRFTEAFF.

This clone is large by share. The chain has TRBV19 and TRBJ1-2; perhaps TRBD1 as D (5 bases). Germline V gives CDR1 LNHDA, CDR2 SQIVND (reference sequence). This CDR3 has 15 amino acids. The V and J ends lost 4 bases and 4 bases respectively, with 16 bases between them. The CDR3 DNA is TGTGCCAGTAGTAGAGGCTTCGACAGCTCCTATGGCTACACCTTC. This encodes CASSRGFDSSYGYTF.

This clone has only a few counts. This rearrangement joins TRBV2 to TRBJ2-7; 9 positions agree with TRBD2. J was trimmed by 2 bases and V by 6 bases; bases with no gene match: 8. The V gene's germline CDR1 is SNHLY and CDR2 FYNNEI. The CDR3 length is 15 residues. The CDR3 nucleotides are TGTGCCAGCAGAAAACTGACTAGCGGCCCCTACGAGCAGTACTTC. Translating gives CASRKLTSGPYEQYF.

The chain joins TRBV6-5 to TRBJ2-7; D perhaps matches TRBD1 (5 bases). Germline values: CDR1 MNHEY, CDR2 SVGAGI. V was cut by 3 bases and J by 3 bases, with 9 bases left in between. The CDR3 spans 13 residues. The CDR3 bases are TGTGCCAGCAGTTATCAGGGAATCTACGAGCAGTACTTC. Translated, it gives CASSYQGIYEQYF.

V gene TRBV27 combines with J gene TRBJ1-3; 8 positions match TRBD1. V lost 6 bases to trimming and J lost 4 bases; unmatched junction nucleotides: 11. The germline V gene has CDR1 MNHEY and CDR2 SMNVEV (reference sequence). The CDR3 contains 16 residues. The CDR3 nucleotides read TGTGCCAGCAGCCCAGGACAGGGCTCGGGAGGAAACACCATATATTTT. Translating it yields CASSPGQGSGGNTIYF.

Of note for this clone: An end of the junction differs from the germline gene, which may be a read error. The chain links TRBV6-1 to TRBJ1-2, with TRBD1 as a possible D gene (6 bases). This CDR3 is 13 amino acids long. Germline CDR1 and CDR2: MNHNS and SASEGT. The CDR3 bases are TGTTCCAGCAGTGAAAACAGGGTAAACGGCTACACCTTC. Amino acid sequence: CSSSENRVNGYTF.

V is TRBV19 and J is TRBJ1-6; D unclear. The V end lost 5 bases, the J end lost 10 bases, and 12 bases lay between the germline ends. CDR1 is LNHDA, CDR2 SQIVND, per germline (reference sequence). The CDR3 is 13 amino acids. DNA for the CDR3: TGTGCCAGTAGTTCTCAGAGCAACTCACCCCTCCACTTT. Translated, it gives CASSSQSNSPLHF.

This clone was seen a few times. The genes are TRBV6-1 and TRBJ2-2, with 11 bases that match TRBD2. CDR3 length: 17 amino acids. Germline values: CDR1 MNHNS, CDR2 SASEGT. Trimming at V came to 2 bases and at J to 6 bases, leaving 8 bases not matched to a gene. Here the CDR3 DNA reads TGTGCCAGCAGTGAATCTAGCGGGAGGTATATGCCCGGGGAGCTGTTTTTT. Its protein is CASSESSGRYMPGELFF.

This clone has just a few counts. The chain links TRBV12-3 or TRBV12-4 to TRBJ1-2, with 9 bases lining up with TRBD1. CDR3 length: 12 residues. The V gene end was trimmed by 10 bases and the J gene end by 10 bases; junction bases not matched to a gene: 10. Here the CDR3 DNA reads TGTGCCATTGTATCGACAGGGGGTTTCTACACCTTC. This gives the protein CAIVSTGGFYTF.

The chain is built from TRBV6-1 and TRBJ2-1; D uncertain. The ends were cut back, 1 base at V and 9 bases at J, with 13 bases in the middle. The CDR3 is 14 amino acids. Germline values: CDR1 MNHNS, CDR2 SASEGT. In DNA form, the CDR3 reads TGTGCCAGCAGTGAAGGACCAGGTTGGAGTGAGCAGTTCTTC. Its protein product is CASSEGPGWSEQFF.

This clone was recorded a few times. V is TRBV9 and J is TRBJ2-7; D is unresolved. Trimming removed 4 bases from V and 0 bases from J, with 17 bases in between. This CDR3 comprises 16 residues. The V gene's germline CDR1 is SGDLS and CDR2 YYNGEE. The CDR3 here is CASSPLPRTSSYEQYF. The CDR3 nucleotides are TGTGCCAGCAGCCCCCTGCCGCGGACGAGCTCCTACGAGCAGTACTTC.

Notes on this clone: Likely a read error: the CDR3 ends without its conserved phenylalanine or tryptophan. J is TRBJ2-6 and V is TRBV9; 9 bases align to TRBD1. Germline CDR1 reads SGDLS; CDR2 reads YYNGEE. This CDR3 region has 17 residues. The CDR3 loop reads CASCRYRGPSGANALTY. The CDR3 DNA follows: TGTGCCAGCTGCCGGTACAGGGGGCCCTCTGGGGCCAACGCCCTGACTTAC.

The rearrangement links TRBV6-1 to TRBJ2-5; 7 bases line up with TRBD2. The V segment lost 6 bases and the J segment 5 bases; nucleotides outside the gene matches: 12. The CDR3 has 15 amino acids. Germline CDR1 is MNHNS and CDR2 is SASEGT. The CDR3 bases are TGTGCCAGCAGGGCGGCCGGGGGGATCCGGGAGACCCAGTACTTC. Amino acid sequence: CASRAAGGIRETQYF.

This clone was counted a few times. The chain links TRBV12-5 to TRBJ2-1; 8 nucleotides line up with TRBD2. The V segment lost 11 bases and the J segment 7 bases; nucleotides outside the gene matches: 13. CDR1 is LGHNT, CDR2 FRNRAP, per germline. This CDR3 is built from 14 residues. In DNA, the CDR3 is TGTGCTTGGGGGGGGACTAGGGGCTTGAATGAGCAGTTCTTC. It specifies CAWGGTRGLNEQFF.

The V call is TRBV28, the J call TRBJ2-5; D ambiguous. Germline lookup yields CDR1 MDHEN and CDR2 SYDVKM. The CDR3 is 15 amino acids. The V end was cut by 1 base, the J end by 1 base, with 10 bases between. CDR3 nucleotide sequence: TGTGCCAGCAGTTTATCGGCCGGGTGCCAAGAGACCCAGTACTTC. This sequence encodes CASSLSAGCQETQYF.

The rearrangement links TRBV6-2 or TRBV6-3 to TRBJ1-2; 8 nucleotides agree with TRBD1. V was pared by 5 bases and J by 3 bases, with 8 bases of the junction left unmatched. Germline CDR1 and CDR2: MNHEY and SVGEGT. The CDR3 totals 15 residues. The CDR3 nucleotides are TGTGCCAGCAGTAGCAGGACAGGGAAGGACTATGGCTACACCTTC. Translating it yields CASSSRTGKDYGYTF.

Written as DNA, the CDR3 is TGCAGTGCACCGGGACTAGCGACCTACAATGAGCAGTTCTTC. Its translation is CSAPGLATYNEQFF. The chain joins TRBV20-1 to TRBJ2-1, with 10 bases fitting TRBD2. The CDR3 loop spans 14 amino acids. V shed 6 bases and J 2 bases; nucleotides not matched to a gene: 4. Germline-derived CDR1 and CDR2 are DFQATT and SNEGSKA (reference sequence).